The table lists the clone carrying this T cell receptor beta chain with a few counts. Its target is not known. Amplification yielded TCR beta CDR3 regions, with RNA transcripts as the source. The HTBI primer set was used in a first-round RT-PCR of the TCR CDR3. Each CDR3 protein is one row after TCRdb ran MiXCR on the multiplex PCR reads. The data show about 560,000 distinct CDR3 sequences, roughly 14% seen once. These data originate in a study of T cells in Graves' hyperthyroidism and ophthalmopathy. Findings and caveats of the study: Onset of ophthalmopathy came a median roughly 6.5 months after the model predicted it.

Lactation, pregnancy, other autoimmune disease or uncontrolled infection excluded patients. The CDR3 sequence is 15 residues long. V trimming: 4 bases; J trimming: 4 bases; junction bases outside the gene matches: 8. The germline CDR1 and CDR2 sequences are MDHEN and SYDVKM. The clonotype originates from a woman aged 30 to 39 with Graves' hyperthyroidism. The sample was blood. The chain joins TRBV28 to TRBJ2-5; 8 positions match TRBD1. This CDR3 is CASSYTGGVLETQYF. The CDR3 nucleotides are TGTGCCAGCAGTTATACAGGGGGAGTATTAGAGACCCAGTACTTC. The full variable domain, rest sourced from reference TRBV28 and TRBJ2-5, is DVKVTQSSRYLVKRTGEKVFLECVQDMDHENMFWYRQDPGLGLRLIYFSYDVKMKEKGDIPEGYSVSREKKERFSLILESASTNQTSMYLCASSYTGGVLETQYFGPGTRLLVL.